The 3 T cell receptor beta chains listed next were all sequenced from one sample in a study of cytomegalovirus exposure and HLA in healthy donors. The PCR contained 60 Vbeta and 13 Jbeta primers. The repertoire was sequenced with immunoSEQ multiplex PCR; TCRdb's copy has only in-frame clones and lacks some. Of around 110,000 clones listed, approximately 58% are singletons. Source material: PBMCs. Receptor source: a woman younger than 45 in good health and CMV-seronegative.

This clone was observed a handful of times. This chain links TRBV6-6 with TRBJ1-1, with TRBD1 as a possible D gene (5 bases). V was trimmed by 2 bases and J by 1 base, leaving 5 bases between them. Germline-derived CDR1 and CDR2 are MNHNY and SVGAGI (reference sequence). The CDR3 is 13 residues long. In DNA form, the CDR3 reads TGTGCCAGCAGTTACGGACAGAACACTGAAGCTTTCTTT. Its protein product is CASSYGQNTEAFF.

This chain connects TRBV28 to TRBJ1-1, with D possibly TRBD1 on 6 matching bases. Germline V CDR1 and CDR2: MDHEN, SYDVKM. V was cut by 10 bases and J by 1 base, with 13 bases left in between. The CDR3 length is 13 residues. CDR3 loop: CATGQRQNTEAFF. The CDR3 region has the DNA TGTGCCACAGGACAGAGACAGAACACTGAAGCTTTCTTT.

The V call is TRBV28, the J call TRBJ1-5; tentatively, D is TRBD1 (5 bases). Between the trimmed V and J ends, which lost 6 bases and 1 base, there was a span of 22 bases. CDR3 length: 18 amino acids. Germline V lookup: CDR1 MDHEN, CDR2 SYDVKM. CDR3 region: CASRTPRDYEKSNQPQHF. In DNA form, the CDR3 reads TGTGCCAGCAGAACGCCAAGGGACTATGAAAAGAGCAATCAGCCCCAGCATTTT. The whole variable domain, remainder taken from reference TRBV28 and TRBJ1-5, is DVKVTQSSRYLVKRTGEKVFLECVQDMDHENMFWYRQDPGLGLRLIYFSYDVKMKEKGDIPEGYSVSREKKERFSLILESASTNQTSMYLCASRTPRDYEKSNQPQHFGDGTRLSIL.